The clone carrying this T cell receptor (beta chain) was seen a few times. Its antigen remains unidentified. In the ViraFEST assay, antigen-specific CD4+ clonotypes were identified by expansion after peptide-pool stimulation. On roughly day 9 of culture, CD4+ T cells were separated out. Of the BNT162b2 and mRNA-1273 vaccines, participants received two doses of one or the other. None of the vaccinated had previously contracted SARS-CoV-2, and their nucleocapsid antibodies tested negative. A few million PBMC were seeded per well and grown in the presence of roughly 10 IU/ml IL-2 and about 10 ug/ml peptides. The sample is drawn from a study of vaccination effects on CD4 cells after COVID-19. Study-level information: Sampling occurred a median 72 days post second dose, range 14 to 241. The study's findings and limits: In healthy vaccinees, only 1 of 255 vaccine-induced clones cross-reacted with common cold coronaviruses.

Data came from immunoSEQ multiplex PCR; TCRdb stores just in-frame clones and leaves some out. The data show some 22,000 clones, approximately 76% seen once. The V end lost 4 bases, the J end lost 1 base, and 13 bases lay between the germline ends. CDR1 and CDR2 (germline): GTSNPN, SVGIG (reference sequence). This CDR3 comprises 14 residues. The rearrangement links TRBV30 to TRBJ1-1, with unresolved D. The sequence was obtained from a human donor who received a COVID-19 vaccine. The sample in question was CD4+ T cells from PBMCs cultured with HCoV-229E spike peptides, obtained after COVID-19 vaccination. The CDR3 region is CAWKVKVGNTEAFF. Written as DNA, the CDR3 is TGTGCCTGGAAAGTCAAGGTGGGGAACACTGAAGCTTTCTTT. Combining the CDR3 with reference TRBV30 and TRBJ1-1 gives the whole variable domain SQTIHQWPATLVQPVGSPLSLECTVEGTSNPNLYWYRQAAGRGLQLLFYSVGIGQISSEVPQNLSASRPQDRQFILSSKKLLLSDSGFYLCAWKVKVGNTEAFFGQGTRLTVV.